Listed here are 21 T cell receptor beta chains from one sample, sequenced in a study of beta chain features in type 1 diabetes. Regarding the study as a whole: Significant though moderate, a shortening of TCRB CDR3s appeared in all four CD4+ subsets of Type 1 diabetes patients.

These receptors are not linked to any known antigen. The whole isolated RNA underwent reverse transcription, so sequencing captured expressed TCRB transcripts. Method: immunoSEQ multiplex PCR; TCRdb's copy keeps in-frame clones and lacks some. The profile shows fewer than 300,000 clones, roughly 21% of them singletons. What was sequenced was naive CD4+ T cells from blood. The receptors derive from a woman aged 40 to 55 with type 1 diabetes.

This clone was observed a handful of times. The CDR3 loop is CSAGPEETQYF. Here the CDR3 DNA reads TGCAGTGCTGGCCCTGAAGAGACCCAGTACTTC. The chain combines TRBV20-1 with TRBJ2-5, with unresolved D. V shed 5 bases and J shed 3 bases, with 7 bases lying between them. The CDR3 covers 11 residues. CDR1 is DFQATT and CDR2 is SNEGSKA in the germline V gene (reference sequence).

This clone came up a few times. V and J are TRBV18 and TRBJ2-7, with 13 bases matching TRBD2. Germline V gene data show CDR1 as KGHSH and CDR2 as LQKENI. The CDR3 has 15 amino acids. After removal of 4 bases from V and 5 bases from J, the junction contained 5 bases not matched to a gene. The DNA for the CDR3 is TGTGCCAGCTCACTTAGGACTAGCGGGGGCAACGAGCAGTACTTC. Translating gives CASSLRTSGGNEQYF. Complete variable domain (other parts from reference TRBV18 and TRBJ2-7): NAGVMQNPRHLVRRRGQEARLRCSPMKGHSHVYWYRQLPEEGLKFMVYLQKENIIDESGMPKERFSAEFPKEGPSILRIQQVVRGDSAAYFCASSLRTSGGNEQYFGPGTRLTVT.

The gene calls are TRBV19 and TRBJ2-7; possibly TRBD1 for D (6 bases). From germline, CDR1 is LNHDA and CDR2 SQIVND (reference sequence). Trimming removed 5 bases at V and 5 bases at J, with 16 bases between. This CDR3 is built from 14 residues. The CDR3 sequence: CASSFTGLRNEQYF. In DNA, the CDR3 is TGTGCCAGTAGTTTCACAGGGCTTAGGAACGAGCAGTACTTC.

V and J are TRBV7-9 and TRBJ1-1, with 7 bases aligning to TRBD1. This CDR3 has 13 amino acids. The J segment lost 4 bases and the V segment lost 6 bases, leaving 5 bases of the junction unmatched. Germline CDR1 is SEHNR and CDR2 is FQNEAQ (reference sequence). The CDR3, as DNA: TGTGCCAGCAGTCGAGACAGGGTCACTGAAGCTTTCTTT. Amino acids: CASSRDRVTEAFF.

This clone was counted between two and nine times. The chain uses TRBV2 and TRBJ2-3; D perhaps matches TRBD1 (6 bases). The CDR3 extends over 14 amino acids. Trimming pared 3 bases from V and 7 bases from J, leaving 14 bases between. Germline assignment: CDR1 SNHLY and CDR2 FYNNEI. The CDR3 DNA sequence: TGTGCCAGCAGTGAGTACAGGGCCCCGAATACGCAGTATTTT. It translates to CASSEYRAPNTQYF.

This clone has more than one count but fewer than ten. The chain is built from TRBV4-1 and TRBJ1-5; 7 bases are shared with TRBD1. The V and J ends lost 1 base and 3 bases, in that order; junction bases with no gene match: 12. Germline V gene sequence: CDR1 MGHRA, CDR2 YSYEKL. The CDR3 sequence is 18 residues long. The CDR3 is CASSQVATPGQPNQPQHF. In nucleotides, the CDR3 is TGCGCCAGCAGCCAAGTCGCGACACCGGGACAGCCCAATCAGCCCCAGCATTTT.

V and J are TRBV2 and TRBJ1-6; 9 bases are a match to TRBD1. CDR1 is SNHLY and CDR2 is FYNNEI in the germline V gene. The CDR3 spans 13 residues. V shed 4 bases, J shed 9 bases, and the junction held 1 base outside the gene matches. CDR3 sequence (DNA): TGTGCCAGCAGTGGACAGGGGGGTTCACCCCTCCACTTT. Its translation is CASSGQGGSPLHF.

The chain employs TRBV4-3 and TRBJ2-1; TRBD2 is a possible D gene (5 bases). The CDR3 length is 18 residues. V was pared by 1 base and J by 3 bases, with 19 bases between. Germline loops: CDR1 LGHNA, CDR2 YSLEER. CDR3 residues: CASSQALGTSGLYNEQFF. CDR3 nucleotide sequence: TGCGCCAGCAGCCAAGCCCTTGGTACAAGCGGCCTCTACAATGAGCAGTTCTTC.

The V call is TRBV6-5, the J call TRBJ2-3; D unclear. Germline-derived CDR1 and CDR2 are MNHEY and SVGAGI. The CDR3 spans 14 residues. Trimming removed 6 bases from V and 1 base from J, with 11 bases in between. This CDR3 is CASSNSPGTDTQYF. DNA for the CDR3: TGTGCCAGCAGCAACAGCCCAGGCACAGATACGCAGTATTTT.

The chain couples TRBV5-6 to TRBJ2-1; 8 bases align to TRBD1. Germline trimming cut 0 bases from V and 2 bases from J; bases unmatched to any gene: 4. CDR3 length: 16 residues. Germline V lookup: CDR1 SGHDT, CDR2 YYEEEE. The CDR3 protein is CASSLAPGGPYNEQFF. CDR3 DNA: TGTGCCAGCAGCTTGGCCCCAGGGGGCCCCTACAATGAGCAGTTCTTC.

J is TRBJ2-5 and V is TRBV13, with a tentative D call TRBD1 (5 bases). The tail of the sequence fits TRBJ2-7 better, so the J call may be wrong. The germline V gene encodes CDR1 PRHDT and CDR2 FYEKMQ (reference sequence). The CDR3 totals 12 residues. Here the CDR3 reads CASRGVSYEQYF. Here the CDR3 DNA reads TGTGCCAGCAGAGGGGTTTCCTACGAGCAGTACTTC.

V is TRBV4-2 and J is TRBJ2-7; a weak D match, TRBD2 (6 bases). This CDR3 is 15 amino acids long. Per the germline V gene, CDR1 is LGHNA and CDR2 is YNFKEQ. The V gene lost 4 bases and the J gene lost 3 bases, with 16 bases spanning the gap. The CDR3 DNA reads TGTGCCAGCAGCCGACTAGGTCCTGCAGACTACGAGCAGTACTTC. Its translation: CASSRLGPADYEQYF.

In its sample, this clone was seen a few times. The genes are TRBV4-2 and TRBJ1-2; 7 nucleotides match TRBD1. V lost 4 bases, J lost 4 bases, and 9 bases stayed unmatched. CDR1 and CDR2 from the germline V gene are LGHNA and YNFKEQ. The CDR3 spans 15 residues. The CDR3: CASSRVRRGLYGYTF. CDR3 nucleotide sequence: TGTGCCAGCAGCCGGGTTCGAAGGGGGCTCTATGGCTACACCTTC.

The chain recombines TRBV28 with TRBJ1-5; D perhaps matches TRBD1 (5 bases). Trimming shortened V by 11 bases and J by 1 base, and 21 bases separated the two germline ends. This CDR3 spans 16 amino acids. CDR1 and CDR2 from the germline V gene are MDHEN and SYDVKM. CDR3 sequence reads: CAASGGLTASNQPQHF. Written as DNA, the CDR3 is TGTGCCGCCTCTGGGGGACTGACAGCAAGCAATCAGCCCCAGCATTTT.

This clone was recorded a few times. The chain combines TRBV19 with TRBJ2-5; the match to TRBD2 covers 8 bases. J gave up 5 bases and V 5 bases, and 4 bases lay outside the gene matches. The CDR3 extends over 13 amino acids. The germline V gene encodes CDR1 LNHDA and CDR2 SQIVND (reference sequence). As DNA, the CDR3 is TGTGCCAGTAGTGGGACTAGTTTCGAGACCCAGTACTTC. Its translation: CASSGTSFETQYF.

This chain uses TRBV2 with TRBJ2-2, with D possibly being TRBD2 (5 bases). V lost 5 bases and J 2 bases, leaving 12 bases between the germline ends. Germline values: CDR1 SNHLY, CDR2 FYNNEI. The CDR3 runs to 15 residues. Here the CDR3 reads CASSQGLANTGELFF. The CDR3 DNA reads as TGTGCCAGCAGTCAAGGGCTAGCTAACACCGGGGAGCTGTTTTTT.

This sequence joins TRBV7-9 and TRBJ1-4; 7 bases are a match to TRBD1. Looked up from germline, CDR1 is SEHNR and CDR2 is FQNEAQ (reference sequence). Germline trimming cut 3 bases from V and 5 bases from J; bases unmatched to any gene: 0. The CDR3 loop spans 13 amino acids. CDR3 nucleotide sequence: TGTGCCAGCAGCTTGGGACAGAATGAAAAACTGTTTTTT. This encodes CASSLGQNEKLFF.

The CDR3 loop is CASSKAPGQGDSYEQYF. CDR3 in DNA: TGTGCCAGCAGCAAAGCGCCCGGACAGGGGGACTCCTACGAGCAGTACTTC. The chain combines TRBV21-1 with TRBJ2-7; TRBD1 is taken as the D call from the table, unchecked against the DNA. TRBV21-1 is tagged as a pseudogene. The CDR3 contains 17 residues.

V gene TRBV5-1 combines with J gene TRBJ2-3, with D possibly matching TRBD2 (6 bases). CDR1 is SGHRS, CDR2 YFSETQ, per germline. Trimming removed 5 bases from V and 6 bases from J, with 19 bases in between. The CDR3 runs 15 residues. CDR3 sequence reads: CASSLRDSPGDTQYF. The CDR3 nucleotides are TGCGCCAGCAGTCTCCGGGACTCGCCCGGGGATACGCAGTATTTT.

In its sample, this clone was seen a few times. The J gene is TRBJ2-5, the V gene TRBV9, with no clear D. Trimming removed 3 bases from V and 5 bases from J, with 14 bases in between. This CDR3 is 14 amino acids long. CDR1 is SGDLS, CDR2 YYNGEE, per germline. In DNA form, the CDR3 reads TGTGCCAGCAGCGCCCCTAGTCCCGGGGAGACCCAGTACTTC. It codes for CASSAPSPGETQYF.

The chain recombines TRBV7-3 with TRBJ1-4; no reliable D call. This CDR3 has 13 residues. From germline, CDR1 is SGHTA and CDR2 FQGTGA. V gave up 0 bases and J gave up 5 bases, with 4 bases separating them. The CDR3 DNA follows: TGTGCCAGCAGCTTAACCCGGAATGAAAAACTGTTTTTT. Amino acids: CASSLTRNEKLFF. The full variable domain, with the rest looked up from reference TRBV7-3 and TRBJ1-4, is GAGVSQTPSNKVTEKGKYVELRCDPISGHTALYWYRQSLGQGPEFLIYFQGTGAADDSGLPNDRFFAVRPEGSVSTLKIQRTERGDSAVYLCASSLTRNEKLFFGSGTQLSVL.